This entry describes one T cell receptor (beta chain). Antigen: not known. Germline V gene lookup returns CDR1 SEHNR and CDR2 FQNEAQ (reference sequence). Losses at the gene ends were 1 base for V and 1 base for J; bases not matched to a gene: 9. The CDR3 has 17 residues. The sample belongs to a study of OX40 agonist ivuxolimab in advanced cancers. Broader study findings: The CD4+ and CD8+ T cells in the blood had expanded clonally by week 6 at 0.1 to 3.0 mg/kg.

TCRdb's table, derived via immunoSEQ multiplex PCR, lists solely in-frame clones and lacks some. The sample carries approximately 77,000 clones, around 90% recorded once. This TCR derives from an adult with an advanced solid tumor such as melanoma, head and neck, liver or kidney cancer. The chain uses TRBV7-9 and TRBJ1-2, with 7 nucleotides matching TRBD1. Here the sequenced sample was CD4+ or CD8+ T cells sorted from blood, taken in a trial of the OX40 agonist ivuxolimab. The CDR3 DNA reads as TGTGCCAGCAGCTTAGGGACAGGATCCGTCAGTAACTATGGCTACACCTTC. As protein: CASSLGTGSVSNYGYTF.